These 24 T cell receptor beta chains were all obtained from the same sample, sequenced in a study of metastatic and nonmetastatic thyroid tumors. All patients reached thyroid surgery having received no treatment beforehand. With MiXCR, TCRdb called clones anew from the PCR reads. Altogether about 69,000 clones are present, 12% to 15% being singletons, with the ten largest covering more than 6.5%. The source material was blood. Receptors originate from a male donor with papillary thyroid cancer or a benign thyroid nodule (not recorded which). Some clones in this sample may be carry-over from other donors' samples.

In its sample, this clone was seen many times. CDR3 sequence (DNA): TGTGCCAGCAGTTCCGACAGGGAAGTAAACATTCAGTACTTC. Its translation is CASSSDREVNIQYF. The chain links TRBV6-2 or TRBV6-3 to TRBJ2-4; 7 bases fit TRBD1. V dropped 4 bases and J dropped 6; count of bases not matched to a gene: 6. The CDR3 has 14 residues. The germline V gene has CDR1 MNHEY and CDR2 SVGEGT.

This clone was recorded many times. The CDR3 sequence is CASSRDGANYGYTF. The CDR3 coding sequence is TGTGCCAGCAGTCGGGACGGAGCTAACTATGGCTACACCTTC. The V and J genes are TRBV7-9 and TRBJ1-2; D possibly corresponds to TRBD1 (5 bases). The V and J ends lost 6 bases and 0 bases respectively, with 11 bases between them. Germline V gene sequence: CDR1 SEHNR, CDR2 FQNEAQ (reference sequence). The CDR3 consists of 14 residues.

Turning to this clone: The sample has other DNA sequences that encode this CDR3 too. The V call is TRBV5-6, the J call TRBJ2-1; maybe TRBD2 (6 bases). The germline V and J ends were trimmed by 2 bases and 5 bases, with 17 bases remaining between them. CDR3 size: 16 residues. Germline CDR1 SGHDT, CDR2 YYEEEE. The CDR3 sequence: CASSFTVLRGHNEQFF. The CDR3 DNA follows: TGTGCCAGCAGCTTTACCGTGCTGCGGGGCCACAATGAGCAGTTCTTC.

In its sample, this clone was seen many times. The chain joins TRBV5-4 to TRBJ2-7; TRBD1 might be the D (5 bases). The CDR3 contains 12 residues. V was cut by 2 bases and J by 3 bases, with 6 bases left in between. Germline V lookup: CDR1 SGHNT, CDR2 YYREEE (reference sequence). The CDR3 DNA reads as TGTGCCAGCAGCTTTGACAGCTACGAGCAGTACGTC. Its translation: CASSFDSYEQYV.

This clone was found many times. The V call is TRBV18, the J call TRBJ2-7, with TRBD1 matching over 9 bases. Germline V lookup: CDR1 KGHSH, CDR2 LQKENI. V lost 0 bases to trimming and J lost 3 bases; unmatched junction nucleotides: 0. The CDR3 extends over 14 amino acids. The CDR3 DNA is TGTGCCAGCTCACCACCGGGACAGGGCTACGAGCAGTACTTC. This gives the protein CASSPPGQGYEQYF.

This sequence joins TRBV9 and TRBJ2-5, with 11 bases that match TRBD1. Trimming removed 1 base from V and 5 bases from J; junction bases left unmatched: 7. CDR1 and CDR2 (germline): SGDLS, YYNGEE. The CDR3 totals 16 residues. CDR3 protein: CASSVSGQGAVETQYF. CDR3 sequence (DNA): TGTGCCAGCAGCGTATCTGGACAGGGGGCCGTGGAGACCCAGTACTTC.

This clone was counted at least ten times. DNA of the CDR3: TGTGCCAGCTCAAGAGGGGAAAAACTGTTTTTT. It is translated as CASSRGEKLFF. This rearrangement joins TRBV3-1 to TRBJ1-4; D is ambiguous. Germline V CDR1 and CDR2: LGHDT, YNNKEL (reference sequence). The V gene lost 8 bases and the J gene lost 8 bases, with 9 bases spanning the gap. The CDR3 totals 11 residues.

This clone occurred many times. The gene calls are TRBV29-1 and TRBJ1-4; D is perhaps TRBD1 (5 bases). The CDR3 runs to 13 residues. V was trimmed by 4 bases and J by 0 bases, leaving 6 bases between them. CDR1 is SQVTM and CDR2 is ANQGSEA in the germline V gene. CDR3 nucleotide sequence: TGCAGCGTTGGACAGTCAACTAATGAAAAACTGTTTTTT. Protein sequence: CSVGQSTNEKLFF. The full variable domain, with the rest looked up from reference TRBV29-1 and TRBJ1-4, is SAVISQKPSRDICQRGTSLTIQCQVDSQVTMMFWYRQQPGQSLTLIATANQGSEATYESGFVIDKFPISRPNLTFSTLTVSNMSPEDSSIYLCSVGQSTNEKLFFGSGTQLSVL.

The chain recombines TRBV3-1 with TRBJ2-3, with 7 bases matching TRBD2. The CDR3 runs 13 residues. The germline gives CDR1 LGHDT, CDR2 YNNKEL (reference sequence). The V segment lost 2 bases and the J segment 8 bases; nucleotides outside the gene matches: 4. CDR3 in DNA: TGTGCCAGCAGCCAATCCCGGACTAGTACGCAGTATTTT. It encodes CASSQSRTSTQYF.

The rearrangement links TRBV7-2 to TRBJ1-4, with D perhaps matching TRBD1 (6 bases). There are 16 residues in the CDR3. Germline CDR1 reads SGHTA; CDR2 reads FQGNSA. Trimming left V 6 bases short and J 8 bases short, with 22 bases between. The CDR3 DNA sequence: TGTGCCAGCAGTCGGGCCCCGACAGGTGGTGGGGAAAAACTGTTTTTT. This translates into CASSRAPTGGGEKLFF.

J is TRBJ2-3 and V is TRBV9; D is possibly TRBD1 (6 bases). This CDR3 spans 16 amino acids. The germline gives CDR1 SGDLS, CDR2 YYNGEE. V lost 3 bases and J 4 bases, leaving 18 bases between the germline ends. As DNA, the CDR3 is TGTGCCAGCAGCGGATCGATAGACAGGTCGCCAGATACGCAGTATTTT. Translated, it gives CASSGSIDRSPDTQYF. Full variable domain (remainder filled in from reference TRBV9 and TRBJ2-3): DSGVTQTPKHLITATGQRVTLRCSPRSGDLSVYWYQQSLDQGLQFLIQYYNGEERAKGNILERFSAQQFPDLHSELNLSSLELGDSALYFCASSGSIDRSPDTQYFGPGTRLTVL.

This clone was picked up a small number of times. One base away lies a much larger clone, so this may be a sequencing read error. Other DNA sequences of this sample code for an identical CDR3. The chain recombines TRBV20-1 with TRBJ2-2; TRBD2 is a possible D gene (5 bases). Germline CDR1 is DFQATT and CDR2 is SNEGSKA (reference sequence). The CDR3 consists of 11 residues. The CDR3 sequence: CSARYNGELFF. CDR3 in DNA: TGCAGTGCTAGATATAACGGGGAACTGTTTTTT.

This clone appeared many times. The CDR3 DNA follows: TGTGCCAGTAGTGGTACAGGGGGAATGGGCAATCAGCCCCAGCATTTT. Protein: CASSGTGGMGNQPQHF. The V gene is TRBV19, the J gene TRBJ1-5, with TRBD1 matching 8 bases. With V trimmed by 5 bases and J by 2 bases, 8 bases remained unmatched. This CDR3 comprises 16 residues. The germline V gene encodes CDR1 LNHDA and CDR2 SQIVND (reference sequence).

There are many counts of this clone. The rearrangement uses TRBV6-6 and TRBJ1-2; D is undetermined. In germline, CDR1 is MNHNY, CDR2 SVGAGI (reference sequence). This CDR3 comprises 13 residues. Trimming cost V 3 bases and J 2 bases, with 7 bases left between them. CDR3 bases: TGTGCCAGCAGTTATCCCGGGAACTATGGCTACACCTTC. As protein: CASSYPGNYGYTF.

At least ten counts were recorded for this clone. The genes are TRBV4-1 and TRBJ1-5; no reliable D call. V was pared by 0 bases and J by 5 bases, with 5 bases between. Germline V gene data show CDR1 as MGHRA and CDR2 as YSYEKL. This CDR3 is 13 amino acids long. CDR3 coding DNA: TGCGCCAGCAGCCAAGACAGTGATCAGCCCCAGCATTTT. This translates into CASSQDSDQPQHF.

In this sample, this clone turned up many times. V gene TRBV6-6 combines with J gene TRBJ1-2; TRBD1 might be the D (6 bases). Germline V CDR1 and CDR2: MNHNY, SVGAGI (reference sequence). CDR3 size: 17 residues. Trimming took 0 bases from V and 1 from J, leaving 15 bases between them. The CDR3 here is CASSYSKVAGDNYGYTF. The CDR3 DNA reads as TGTGCCAGCAGTTACTCGAAAGTTGCAGGGGATAACTATGGCTACACCTTC.

Ten or more counts support this clone. This chain joins TRBV6-2 or TRBV6-3 and TRBJ2-3; D gene uncertain. CDR1 is MNHEY, CDR2 SVGEGT, per germline. Trimming pared 6 bases from V and 0 bases from J, leaving 16 bases between. CDR3 length: 16 residues. CDR3 DNA sequence: TGTGCCAGCAGGAGGTCGTGGGCTGGTAGCACAGATACGCAGTATTTT. This sequence encodes CASRRSWAGSTDTQYF.

With regard to this clone: A much larger clone is a single base away; this may be a read error. The chain couples TRBV28 to TRBJ2-2; 8 bases are a match to TRBD2. The length of the CDR3 is 19 residues. V gave up 7 bases and J gave up 1 base; unmatched junction bases: 17. Germline values: CDR1 MDHEN, CDR2 SYDVKM. The CDR3 bases are TGTGCCAGCACCCGGAGGTCCGAACTAGCGGACAAGAACACCGGGGAGCTGTTTTTT. Its translation is CASTRRSELADKNTGELFF.

In this sample, this clone turned up many times. The chain employs TRBV29-1 and TRBJ2-1, with 15 positions matching TRBD2. The V and J ends lost 6 bases and 0 bases, in that order; junction bases with no gene match: 9. In germline, CDR1 is SQVTM, CDR2 ANQGSEA. This CDR3 region has 18 residues. CDR3 amino acids: CSVAGLAGGPGSYNEQFF. The CDR3 DNA reads as TGCAGCGTCGCGGGACTAGCGGGAGGCCCGGGCTCCTACAATGAGCAGTTCTTC.

This clone was recorded at least ten times. The chain uses TRBV12-3 or TRBV12-4 and TRBJ2-1; 12 bases agree with TRBD2. The J segment lost 10 bases and the V segment lost 6 bases, leaving 7 bases of the junction unmatched. The CDR3 sequence is 14 residues long. CDR3 sequence (DNA): TGTGCCAGCAGCGCTAGCGGGAGGGCCGCCGAGCAGTTCTTC. Residues: CASSASGRAAEQFF.

This clone has ten or more counts. V gene TRBV15 combines with J gene TRBJ2-4; TRBD2 might be the D (6 bases). The CDR3 spans 15 residues. Per germline, CDR1 LNHNV and CDR2 YYDKDF (reference sequence). The ends were cut back, 1 base at V and 4 bases at J, with 11 bases in the middle. The CDR3 coding sequence is TGTGCCACCAGCAGAGCCCCTAGCGTAAAAAACATTCAGTACTTC. It specifies CATSRAPSVKNIQYF.

The chain combines TRBV5-4 with TRBJ2-5; 9 positions agree with TRBD1. The CDR3 is 17 amino acids. CDR1 is SGHNT and CDR2 is YYREEE in the germline V gene (reference sequence). V was pared by 4 bases and J by 8 bases, with 18 bases of the junction left unmatched. CDR3 in amino acids: CASSLHVGQGLGGTQYF. In DNA form, the CDR3 reads TGTGCCAGCAGCCTACATGTGGGACAGGGACTCGGCGGTACCCAGTACTTC.

This clone was seen repeatedly, ten times or more. This chain joins TRBV11-2 and TRBJ2-1; 8 nucleotides align to TRBD1. Germline loops: CDR1 SGHAT, CDR2 FQNNGV. The CDR3 is made up of 16 amino acids. With 4 bases clipped from V and 5 bases from J, the junction kept 10 bases outside the gene matches. In DNA form, the CDR3 reads TGTGCCAGCAGCTCGGCCGGGACAGGATATGACAATGAGCAGTTCTTC. Its translation is CASSSAGTGYDNEQFF.

This clone has ten or more counts. The chain couples TRBV11-3 to TRBJ2-3; no reliable D call. V dropped 1 base and J dropped 3 bases, with 11 bases sitting between them. Germline V lookup: CDR1 SGHNT, CDR2 YENEEA. The CDR3 loop spans 15 amino acids. In nucleotides, the CDR3 is TGTGCCAGCAGCTTAGGGGATTCTTTAACAGATACGCAGTATTTT. Translated, it gives CASSLGDSLTDTQYF.